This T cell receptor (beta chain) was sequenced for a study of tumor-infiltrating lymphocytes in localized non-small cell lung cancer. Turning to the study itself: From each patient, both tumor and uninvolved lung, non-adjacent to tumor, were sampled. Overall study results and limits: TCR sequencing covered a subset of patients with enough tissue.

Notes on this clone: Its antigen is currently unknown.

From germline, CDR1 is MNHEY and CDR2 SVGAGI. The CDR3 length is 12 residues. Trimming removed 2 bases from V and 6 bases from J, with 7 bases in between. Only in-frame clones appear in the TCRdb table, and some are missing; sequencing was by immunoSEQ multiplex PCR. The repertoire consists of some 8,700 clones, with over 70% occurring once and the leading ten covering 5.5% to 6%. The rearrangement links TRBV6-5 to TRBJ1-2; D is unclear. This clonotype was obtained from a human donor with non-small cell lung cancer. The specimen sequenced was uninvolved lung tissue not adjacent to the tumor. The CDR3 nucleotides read TGTGCCAGCAGTTACCGTGGTGATGGCTACACCTTC. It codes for CASSYRGDGYTF.